A selection of T cell receptor beta chains follows, all from one sample in a study of T cell responses to AZD1222 COVID-19 vaccine. The data were produced by immunoSEQ multiplex PCR, yet TCRdb's version contains in-frame clones alone and is incomplete. This repertoire shows 90,000 to 150,000 clones, around nine tenths found once; its top ten account for under 4.5%. The sample in question was peripheral blood, obtained on day 0 of AZD1222 vaccination. These receptors were taken from an adult in good health. Each CDR3 is given with its conserved first and last residue. The D gene is left open where the match is weak. Clone size is shown for a subset of rows, as once, few, many or a class of expanded clone.

>TRBV2|TRBJ1-4|.|TRBD1
CASSGDRDPIKLFF
TGTGCCAGCAGTGGTGACAGGGACCCGATAAAACTGTTTTTT
>TRBV18|TRBJ2-3|.|TRBD1
CASSPGTGGFADTQYF
TGTGCCAGCTCACCCGGGACAGGGGGCTTCGCAGATACGCAGTATTTT
>TRBV27|TRBJ2-7|few|TRBD2
CASSLSAAGGSYEQYF
TGTGCCAGCAGTTTATCGGCAGCGGGGGGCTCCTACGAGCAGTACTTC
>TRBV7-3|TRBJ2-3|.|TRBD2
CASSLTPSGGGSDTQYF
TGTGCCAGCAGCTTAACGCCCAGCGGGGGGGGGTCAGATACGCAGTATTTT
>TRBV18|TRBJ1-5|.|TRBD1
CASSPMTGGNQPQHF
TGTGCCAGCTCACCCATGACAGGGGGCAATCAGCCCCAGCATTTT
>TRBV6-1|TRBJ2-7|once|.
CASSERPGYEQYF
TGTGCCAGCAGTGAACGACCTGGTTACGAGCAGTACTTC
>TRBV7-9|TRBJ2-3|.|.
CASSRRDPPDTQYF
TGTGCCAGCAGCCGTAGAGATCCCCCGGATACGCAGTATTTT
>TRBV19|TRBJ2-7|.|TRBD1
CASSLTGRSYEQYF
TGTGCCAGTAGTCTGACAGGGAGAAGCTACGAGCAGTACTTC
>TRBV7-2|TRBJ1-3|.|.
CASSPSGNTIYF
TGTGCCAGCAGCCCGTCTGGAAACACCATATATTTT
>TRBV3-1/TRBV3-2|TRBJ2-1|.|TRBD2
CASRGTSVGEQFF
TGTGCCAGCAGGGGGACTAGCGTGGGTGAGCAGTTCTTC
>TRBV6-5|TRBJ1-1|.|.
CASTFRENTEAFF
TGTGCCAGTACCTTCAGGGAGAACACTGAAGCTTTCTTT
>TRBV6-2/TRBV6-3|TRBJ1-5|.|.
CASSYISGRDNQPQHF
TGTGCCAGCAGTTACATTTCCGGCAGGGACAATCAGCCCCAGCATTTT
>TRBV7-9|TRBJ2-2|.|TRBD1
CASSLGPGTGTGELFF
TGTGCCAGCAGCTTGGGTCCCGGGACAGGGACCGGGGAGCTGTTTTTT
>TRBV7-9|TRBJ2-6|.|.
CASSPSQGSGANVLTF
TGTGCCAGCAGCCCGTCACAGGGCTCTGGGGCCAACGTCCTGACTTTC
>TRBV3-1/TRBV3-2|TRBJ1-5|.|.
CASSQDSQPQHF
TGTGCCAGCAGCCAAGATAGTCAGCCCCAGCATTTT
>TRBV10-3|TRBJ1-2|.|.
CAISGQGQPPGGYTF
TGTGCCATCAGTGGTCAGGGTCAGCCGCCGGGCGGCTACACCTTC
>TRBV7-2|TRBJ1-5|.|.
CASSLDGQPQHF
TGTGCCAGCAGCTTAGATGGTCAGCCCCAGCATTTT
>TRBV7-9|TRBJ1-1|.|.
CASSFLFIEEAFF
TGTGCCAGCAGCTTCCTTTTCATAGAAGAAGCTTTCTTT
>TRBV10-3|TRBJ1-1|few|TRBD1
CAISEDREAEAFF
TGTGCCATCAGTGAGGACAGGGAAGCTGAAGCTTTCTTT
>TRBV6-5|TRBJ1-1|.|.
CASSTRPNTEAFF
TGTGCCAGCAGCACCCGACCGAACACTGAAGCTTTCTTT
>TRBV11-2|TRBJ2-7|.|.
CASSFGTDAYEQYF
TGTGCCAGCAGCTTCGGGACGGATGCCTACGAGCAGTACTTC
>TRBV15|TRBJ1-6|few|.
CATSRESGVTSPLHF
TGTGCCACCAGCAGAGAGTCAGGGGTTACTTCACCCCTCCACTTT
>TRBV6-5|TRBJ2-2|.|TRBD1
CASRHRGWTGELFF
TGTGCCAGCAGGCACAGGGGTTGGACCGGGGAGCTGTTTTTT
>TRBV6-5|TRBJ2-7|.|.
CASSPRSLRGYEQYF
TGTGCCAGCAGTCCTAGGTCCTTGAGGGGTTACGAGCAGTACTTC
>TRBV10-3|TRBJ1-6|.|.
CAISGDGNNSPLHF
TGTGCCATCAGCGGGGACGGAAATAATTCACCCCTCCACTTT
>TRBV18|TRBJ1-1|.|.
CASSPHPNTEAFF
TGTGCCAGCTCACCACACCCGAACACTGAAGCTTTCTTT
>TRBV2|TRBJ1-2|once|TRBD1
CASSAETGPTVYYGYTF
TGTGCCAGCAGTGCTGAGACAGGGCCAACTGTCTACTATGGCTACACCTTC
>TRBV3-1/TRBV3-2|TRBJ2-1|.|TRBD1
CASSQDWTGGNNEQFF
TGTGCCAGCAGCCAGGATTGGACAGGTGGAAACAATGAGCAGTTCTTC
>TRBV6-5|TRBJ1-2|.|.
CASSVPGENYGYTF
TGTGCCAGCAGCGTCCCCGGGGAGAACTATGGCTACACCTTC
>TRBV7-2|TRBJ1-4|.|.
CASSFGTVGEKLFF
TGTGCCAGCAGCTTCGGGACGGTAGGGGAAAAACTGTTTTTT
>TRBV28|TRBJ2-3|.|.
CASSLFPDTQYF
TGTGCCAGCAGTTTATTTCCAGATACGCAGTATTTT
>TRBV27|TRBJ2-7|.|.
CASSLFSGQAYEQYF
TGTGCCAGCAGTTTATTCTCTGGCCAGGCTTACGAGCAGTACTTC
>TRBV9|TRBJ1-2|once|.
CASGGLGYTF
TGTGCCAGCGGGGGTTTGGGCTACACCTTC
>TRBV6-5|TRBJ2-5|.|.
CASSKSVNRETQYF
TGTGCCAGCAGCAAGTCCGTGAACAGAGAGACCCAGTACTTC
>TRBV6-6|TRBJ1-2|.|.
CASSYEQGHGYTF
TGTGCCAGCAGTTACGAACAGGGTCATGGCTACACCTTC
>TRBV10-3|TRBJ1-3|.|.
CATTRDPGNTIYF
TGTGCCACCACCCGGGACCCTGGAAACACCATATATTTT
>TRBV27|TRBJ2-3|.|.
CASSLPAGAFSTDTQYF
TGTGCCAGCAGTCTCCCCGCGGGGGCCTTTAGCACAGATACGCAGTATTTT
>TRBV18|TRBJ2-5|.|TRBD1
CASSPPWTGPRETQYF
TGTGCCAGCTCACCACCGTGGACAGGGCCTCGAGAGACCCAGTACTTC
>TRBV5-1|TRBJ2-2|.|TRBD1
CASAGTPGQGELFF
TGCGCCAGCGCCGGAACCCCGGGACAGGGAGAGCTGTTTTTT
>TRBV18|TRBJ2-7|.|.
CASSYGSDEQYF
TGTGCCAGCTCATACGGCTCGGACGAGCAGTACTTC
>TRBV2|TRBJ2-1|.|TRBD2
CASLREGDEQFF
TGTGCCAGCCTACGGGAGGGCGATGAGCAGTTCTTC
>TRBV6-1|TRBJ2-7|.|.
CASSVIQGSYEQYF
TGTGCCAGCAGTGTCATACAAGGGTCCTACGAGCAGTACTTC
>TRBV14|TRBJ2-3|.|.
CASSQAGNTQYF
TGTGCCAGCAGCCAAGCAGGGAATACGCAGTATTTT
>TRBV7-9|TRBJ1-4|.|TRBD1
CASSLGQGATNEKLFF
TGTGCCAGCAGCCTGGGGCAGGGGGCAACTAATGAAAAACTGTTTTTT
>TRBV5-1|TRBJ2-1|.|.
CASSLPQYNEQFF
TGCGCCAGCAGCTTACCGCAGTACAATGAGCAGTTCTTC
>TRBV21-1|TRBJ1-2|.|.
CASSNSNYGYTF
TGTGCCAGCAGCAACAGTAACTATGGCTACACCTTC
>TRBV18|TRBJ2-3|.|.
CASSPLSGRGGTDTQYF
TGTGCCAGCTCACCACTGTCAGGTCGGGGTGGCACAGATACGCAGTATTTT
>TRBV7-2|TRBJ1-5|.|.
CASSLGIQPQHF
TGTGCCAGCAGCTTAGGGATTCAGCCCCAGCATTTT
>TRBV5-6|TRBJ1-4|.|.
CASSPKTRTATNEKLFF
TGTGCCAGCAGCCCCAAAACGCGGACAGCAACTAATGAAAAACTGTTTTTT
>TRBV20-1|TRBJ2-1|.|TRBD1
CSASHPQGADEQFF
TGCAGTGCTAGTCACCCCCAGGGGGCGGATGAGCAGTTCTTC
>TRBV18|TRBJ1-2|.|TRBD1
CASSPPKERDRGRGYTF
TGTGCCAGCTCACCACCGAAAGAAAGGGACAGGGGCCGGGGCTACACCTTC
>TRBV6-5|TRBJ1-5|.|TRBD1
CASNPTGSGQPQHF
TGTGCCAGCAACCCGACAGGGAGCGGACAGCCCCAGCATTTT